Each of the 26 T cell receptor beta chains below was sequenced from the same sample in a study of siplizumab effects on memory and regulatory T cells. Libraries were prepared by immunoSEQ multiplex PCR; TCRdb keeps only in-frame clonotypes and omits some of them. The repertoire has roughly 97,000 clones, over 90% of them found once; the top ten carry about 0.62%. The sequencing sample was made of Tregs sorted from blood. These receptor sequences come from a human donor in good health.

This chain links TRBV5-1 with TRBJ1-1; D ambiguous. Trimming shortened V by 0 bases and J by 4 bases, and 7 bases separated the two germline ends. The CDR3 runs 13 residues. CDR1 SGHRS and CDR2 YFSETQ come from the germline V gene. CDR3 protein: CASSLVSGTEAFF. The DNA for the CDR3 is TGCGCCAGCAGCTTGGTTAGCGGCACTGAAGCTTTCTTT. The full variable domain, with the rest looked up from reference TRBV5-1 and TRBJ1-1, is KAGVTQTPRYLIKTRGQQVTLSCSPISGHRSVSWYQQTPGQGLQFLFEYFSETQRNKGNFPGRFSGRQFSNSRSEMNVSTLELGDSALYLCASSLVSGTEAFFGQGTRLTVV.

V usage is TRBV29-1 and J usage is TRBJ1-1; D is ambiguous. The CDR3 contains 12 residues. Trimming removed 3 bases from V and 6 bases from J, with 11 bases in between. Germline V lookup: CDR1 SQVTM, CDR2 ANQGSEA. CDR3 region: CSVDRQIPEAFF. The CDR3 nucleotides are TGCAGCGTTGATCGTCAGATCCCTGAAGCTTTCTTT.

The genes are TRBV27 and TRBJ2-7; possible D gene TRBD2, 6 bases. Between the trimmed V and J ends, which lost 10 bases and 5 bases, there was a span of 18 bases. This CDR3 contains 13 residues. From germline, CDR1 is MNHEY and CDR2 SMNVEV (reference sequence). The CDR3 DNA reads as TGTGCCACCCGAGCCTGGGGGACTGACGAGCAGTACTTC. This sequence encodes CATRAWGTDEQYF.

The chain combines TRBV30 with TRBJ2-7, with D unclear. V lost 1 base and J lost 0, with 7 bases in between. CDR1 and CDR2 (germline): GTSNPN, SVGIG (reference sequence). This CDR3 contains 13 residues. CDR3 sequence: CAWSGLNSYEQYF. The CDR3 DNA follows: TGTGCCTGGAGTGGACTTAACTCCTACGAGCAGTACTTC.

The chain links TRBV7-2 to TRBJ1-2; D might be TRBD1 (6 bases). Trimming left V 5 bases short and J 2 bases short, with 12 bases between. This CDR3 is 14 amino acids long. Germline V gene data show CDR1 as SGHTA and CDR2 as FQGNSA. The CDR3 spells CASSPGQGNYGYTF. In DNA, the CDR3 is TGTGCCAGCAGCCCAGGGCAGGGGAACTATGGCTACACCTTC. The full variable domain, its missing parts supplied by reference TRBV7-2 and TRBJ1-2, is GAGVSQSPSNKVTEKGKDVELRCDPISGHTALYWYRQSLGQGLEFLIYFQGNSAPDKSGLPSDRFSAERTGGSVSTLTIQRTQQEDSAVYLCASSPGQGNYGYTFGSGTRLTVV.

V and J are TRBV13 and TRBJ1-3; 7 positions agree with TRBD1. The CDR3 contains 16 residues. V was pared by 3 bases and J by 0 bases, with 5 bases of the junction left unmatched. The germline V gene has CDR1 PRHDT and CDR2 FYEKMQ (reference sequence). DNA for the CDR3: TGTGCCAGCAGCTTGAGACAGGGAATCTCTGGAAACACCATATATTTT. It translates to CASSLRQGISGNTIYF.

The rearrangement joins TRBV6-5 to TRBJ2-7; tentatively, D is TRBD2 (6 bases). Deletions cut 0 bases from V and 0 bases from J, with 9 bases between. The CDR3 is 15 amino acids. CDR1 MNHEY and CDR2 SVGAGI come from the germline V gene. Here the CDR3 reads CASSYSGGDSYEQYF. The CDR3 DNA follows: TGTGCCAGCAGTTACTCGGGCGGGGACTCCTACGAGCAGTACTTC.

The chain has TRBV7-2 and TRBJ2-7, with 8 bases fitting TRBD1. There are 14 residues in the CDR3. The germline CDR1 and CDR2 sequences are SGHTA and FQGNSA. V dropped 6 bases and J dropped 7; count of bases not matched to a gene: 11. The CDR3 region has the DNA TGTGCCAGCAGTCCCGGACAGGGCTGGAGGGAGCAGTACTTC. Translation: CASSPGQGWREQYF.

This sequence joins TRBV5-1 and TRBJ1-1; 7 positions match TRBD1. In germline, CDR1 is SGHRS, CDR2 YFSETQ. With 0 bases clipped from V and 4 bases from J, the junction kept 3 bases outside the gene matches. The CDR3 has 14 residues. CDR3 loop: CASSLGQGFTEAFF. CDR3 nucleotides: TGCGCCAGCAGCTTGGGACAGGGCTTCACTGAAGCTTTCTTT.

V and J are TRBV5-1 and TRBJ1-6, with unresolved D. CDR3 length: 17 amino acids. Germline lookup yields CDR1 SGHRS and CDR2 YFSETQ. V lost 2 bases to trimming and J lost 1 base, with 13 bases between them. The CDR3 DNA reads TGCGCCAGCAGCTTAAGATCGGCCTCATCCTATAATTCACCCCTCCACTTT. It translates to CASSLRSASSYNSPLHF. The whole variable domain, filled in from reference TRBV5-1 and TRBJ1-6, reads KAGVTQTPRYLIKTRGQQVTLSCSPISGHRSVSWYQQTPGQGLQFLFEYFSETQRNKGNFPGRFSGRQFSNSRSEMNVSTLELGDSALYLCASSLRSASSYNSPLHFGNGTRLTVT.

The CDR3 is CASSPHPGQRNTEAFF. The CDR3 nucleotides are TGTGCCAGCAGCCCCCACCCGGGACAGAGGAACACTGAAGCTTTCTTT. The chain couples TRBV14 to TRBJ1-1; 7 bases map to TRBD1. The CDR3 loop spans 16 amino acids. Germline assignment: CDR1 SGHDN and CDR2 FVKESK. V dropped 4 bases and J dropped 1; count of bases not matched to a gene: 9.

The V call is TRBV9, the J call TRBJ2-1, with 12 nucleotides matching TRBD2. The germline CDR1 and CDR2 sequences are SGDLS and YYNGEE. The V segment lost 4 bases and the J segment 10 bases; nucleotides outside the gene matches: 9. The length of the CDR3 is 15 residues. Written as DNA, the CDR3 is TGTGCCAGCAGCCCACGAGGACTAGCGGGAAAAGAGCAGTTCTTC. Translated, it gives CASSPRGLAGKEQFF.

This chain's CDR3 is CASSPGTGGHYLQEAFF. CDR3 DNA sequence: TGTGCCAGCTCACCCGGGACAGGGGGTCATTATTTGCAGGAAGCTTTCTTT. The chain couples TRBV18 to TRBJ1-1; 11 bases match TRBD1. From germline, CDR1 is KGHSH and CDR2 LQKENI. This CDR3 is built from 17 residues. J lost 8 bases, V lost 3 bases, and 14 bases had no gene match.

The J gene is TRBJ2-7, the V gene TRBV14; D is possibly TRBD2 (7 bases). There are 15 residues in the CDR3. The V and J ends lost 4 bases and 6 bases respectively, with 19 bases between them. The germline gives CDR1 SGHDN, CDR2 FVKESK. CDR3 sequence: CASSPPGSGGAEQYF. CDR3 sequence (DNA): TGTGCCAGCAGCCCACCTGGGTCTGGGGGGGCCGAGCAGTACTTC.

The table lists this clone with a count of one. The chain employs TRBV7-2 and TRBJ1-2, with 7 positions matching TRBD1. Germline values: CDR1 SGHTA, CDR2 FQGNSA. J lost 2 bases, V lost 1 base, and 1 base had no gene match. This CDR3 spans 14 amino acids. The chain's CDR3 is CASSLEGANYGYTF. CDR3 nucleotides: TGTGCCAGCAGCTTAGAGGGGGCCAACTATGGCTACACCTTC. Supplemented by reference TRBV7-2 and TRBJ1-2, the full variable domain reads GAGVSQSPSNKVTEKGKDVELRCDPISGHTALYWYRQSLGQGLEFLIYFQGNSAPDKSGLPSDRFSAERTGGSVSTLTIQRTQQEDSAVYLCASSLEGANYGYTFGSGTRLTVV.

This clone was seen just once. The genes are TRBV5-4 and TRBJ2-1; 8 nucleotides match TRBD2. V lost 4 bases to trimming and J lost 6 bases; unmatched junction nucleotides: 6. The CDR3 sequence is 14 residues long. The V gene's germline CDR1 is SGHNT and CDR2 YYREEE (reference sequence). CDR3 nucleotide sequence: TGTGCCAGCAGCCCGGGACTAGTTGCCAATGAGCAGTTCTTC. This codes for CASSPGLVANEQFF.

The genes are TRBV19 and TRBJ2-2, with D perhaps being TRBD1 or TRBD2 (5 bases each). Deletions cut 8 bases from V and 1 base from J, with 11 bases between. The CDR3 consists of 14 residues. Germline values: CDR1 LNHDA, CDR2 SQIVND (reference sequence). CDR3 DNA sequence: TGTGCCAGTGGGGGTAGACTGAACACCGGGGAGCTGTTTTTT. Residues: CASGGRLNTGELFF.

The chain has TRBV29-1 and TRBJ2-3; 8 bases are shared with TRBD2. Trimming cost V 4 bases and J 2 bases; bases outside gene matches: 5. The CDR3 totals 14 residues. Germline CDR1 and CDR2: SQVTM and ANQGSEA. The CDR3 reads CSVGAGGTTDTQYF. Here the CDR3 DNA reads TGCAGCGTTGGTGCGGGGGGCACCACAGATACGCAGTATTTT.

The genes are TRBV7-2 and TRBJ1-1; the match to TRBD1 covers 10 bases. J gave up 4 bases and V 5 bases, and 7 bases lay outside the gene matches. The germline V gene encodes CDR1 SGHTA and CDR2 FQGNSA. The CDR3 consists of 15 residues. The CDR3 sequence: CASSQTGGLVTEAFF. CDR3 nucleotides: TGTGCCAGCAGCCAGACAGGGGGCCTGGTCACTGAAGCTTTCTTT.

The chain links TRBV4-1 to TRBJ2-5; 11 bases match TRBD2. Trimming cost V 0 bases and J 2 bases; bases outside gene matches: 8. This CDR3 is built from 18 residues. The germline CDR1 and CDR2 sequences are MGHRA and YSYEKL. The CDR3 DNA reads as TGCGCCAGCAGCCAAGATCTGATAGCGGGGGGGTCTCAAGAGACCCAGTACTTC. Protein: CASSQDLIAGGSQETQYF.

The DNA of the CDR3 is TGTGCCAGCAGCTCCCGGGCCCGGTCTTACAATGAGCAGTTCTTC. Encoded protein: CASSSRARSYNEQFF. The rearrangement joins TRBV7-8 to TRBJ2-1, with unresolved D. Germline V gene lookup returns CDR1 SGHVS and CDR2 FQNEAQ. CDR3 size: 15 residues. Trimming took 4 bases from V and 4 from J, leaving 14 bases between them.

This clone was detected only once. This sequence joins TRBV18 and TRBJ2-7; 11 nucleotides agree with TRBD2. CDR3 length: 15 amino acids. Trimming took 4 bases from V and 2 from J; bases not matched to a gene: 4. Germline V gene sequence: CDR1 KGHSH, CDR2 LQKENI. The CDR3 DNA follows: TGTGCCAGCTCACGACTAGCGGGGCGTACCTACGAGCAGTACTTC. Its translation: CASSRLAGRTYEQYF.

The genes are TRBV7-8 and TRBJ2-2, with 7 bases lining up with TRBD2. This CDR3 is 15 amino acids long. From germline, CDR1 is SGHVS and CDR2 FQNEAQ. With V trimmed by 5 bases and J by 2 bases, 5 bases remained unmatched. The CDR3 coding sequence is TGTGCCAGCAGCCTGCGGACTAGTAACACCGGGGAGCTGTTTTTT. Translated: CASSLRTSNTGELFF.

V usage is TRBV2 and J usage is TRBJ2-3, with TRBD2 matching 11 bases. Germline loops: CDR1 SNHLY, CDR2 FYNNEI. V was clipped by 2 bases and J by 2 bases; unmatched bases: 6. CDR3 length equals 17 residues. The chain's CDR3 is CASSEPLAGGFTDTQYF. The CDR3 nucleotides read TGTGCCAGCAGTGAACCCCTAGCGGGAGGATTCACAGATACGCAGTATTTT.

The genes are TRBV2 and TRBJ2-1; 11 nucleotides align to TRBD2. In germline, CDR1 is SNHLY, CDR2 FYNNEI. With V trimmed by 7 bases and J by 3 bases, 5 bases remained unmatched. CDR3 length: 15 amino acids. The CDR3 protein is CASTGTSGIYNEQFF. The CDR3 coding sequence is TGTGCCAGCACCGGGACTAGCGGAATCTACAATGAGCAGTTCTTC.

This chain joins TRBV5-6 and TRBJ1-5; TRBD1 aligns across 8 bases. The germline V gene encodes CDR1 SGHDT and CDR2 YYEEEE. J gave up 2 bases and V 4 bases, and 2 bases lay outside the gene matches. The CDR3 spans 14 residues. CDR3 protein: CASSQTGGNQPQHF. The CDR3 bases are TGTGCCAGCAGCCAGACAGGGGGCAATCAGCCCCAGCATTTT.